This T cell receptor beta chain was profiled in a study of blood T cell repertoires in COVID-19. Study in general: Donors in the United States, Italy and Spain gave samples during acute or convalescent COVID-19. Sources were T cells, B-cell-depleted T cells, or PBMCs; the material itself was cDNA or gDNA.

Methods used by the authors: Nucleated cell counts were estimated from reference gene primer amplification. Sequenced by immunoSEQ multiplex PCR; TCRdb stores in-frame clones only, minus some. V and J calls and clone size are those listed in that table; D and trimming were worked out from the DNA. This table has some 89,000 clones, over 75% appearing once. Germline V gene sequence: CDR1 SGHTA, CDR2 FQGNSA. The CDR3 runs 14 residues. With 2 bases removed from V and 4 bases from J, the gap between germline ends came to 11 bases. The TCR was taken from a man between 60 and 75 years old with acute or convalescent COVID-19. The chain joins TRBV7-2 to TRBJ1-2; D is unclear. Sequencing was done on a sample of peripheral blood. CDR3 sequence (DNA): TGTGCCAGCAGCTTAACGTACAGTATCTATGGCTACACCTTC. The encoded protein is CASSLTYSIYGYTF.